A single sample gave rise to the 12 T cell receptor beta chains below, sequenced in a study of neoadjuvant anti-PD-1 for oral cavity cancer. Profiled with immunoSEQ multiplex PCR; TCRdb holds only in-frame clones, not every one. The sample consists of 11,000 to 15,000 clones, 71% of them appearing once. Specified time point: after neoadjuvant nivolumab, at surgical resection. This sample comprised PBMCs, obtained after nivolumab (anti-PD-1) treatment. These receptors were obtained from a person aged 35 to 85 with oral cavity squamous cell carcinoma.

The chain links TRBV30 to TRBJ2-7; D is unclear. Germline values: CDR1 GTSNPN, CDR2 SVGIG (reference sequence). Trimming took 4 bases from V and 3 from J, leaving 10 bases between them. The CDR3 has 12 residues. The CDR3 DNA reads TGTGCCTGGAAGGAGACACACTACGAGCAGTACTTC. This encodes CAWKETHYEQYF.

The chain is built from TRBV6-1 and TRBJ2-3; 9 nucleotides align to TRBD2. With V trimmed by 3 bases and J by 5 bases, 9 bases remained unmatched. CDR3 length equals 16 residues. CDR1 MNHNS and CDR2 SASEGT come from the germline V gene. The CDR3 spells CASSDTLAGGGDTQYF. The CDR3 DNA reads TGTGCCAGCAGTGATACTCTCGCGGGGGGGGGAGATACGCAGTATTTT.

V usage is TRBV19 and J usage is TRBJ2-3; 11 nucleotides align to TRBD2. Germline CDR1 and CDR2: LNHDA and SQIVND (reference sequence). Trimming cost V 6 bases and J 2 bases; bases outside gene matches: 4. The CDR3 has 15 amino acids. CDR3 protein: CASSLTSGTTDTQYF. The CDR3 coding sequence is TGTGCCAGTAGCCTGACTAGCGGGACCACAGATACGCAGTATTTT.

The chain employs TRBV5-8 and TRBJ1-5; perhaps TRBD1 as D (5 bases). With 3 bases removed from V and 11 bases from J, the gap between germline ends came to 9 bases. CDR1 SGHTS and CDR2 YDEGEE come from the germline V gene. This CDR3 region has 11 residues. CDR3 in DNA: TGTGCCAGCAGCTGGGCGGGGGCCCAGCATTTT. Translated: CASSWAGAQHF.

A few counts support this clone. This sequence joins TRBV7-9 and TRBJ1-5; no clear D. This CDR3 contains 12 residues. CDR1 is SEHNR, CDR2 FQNEAQ, per germline (reference sequence). V lost 4 bases and J 7 bases, leaving 8 bases between the germline ends. CDR3 in amino acids: CASSSGVQPQHF. The CDR3 bases are TGTGCCAGCAGCTCCGGCGTCCAGCCCCAGCATTTT.

The chain links TRBV18 to TRBJ1-5; 8 bases map to TRBD1. Trimming removed 3 bases from V and 4 bases from J; junction bases left unmatched: 5. This CDR3 region has 15 residues. CDR1 and CDR2 from the germline V gene are KGHSH and LQKENI. CDR3 bases: TGTGCCAGCTCACCGGACAGGGTTAGGAATCAGCCCCAGCATTTT. This translates into CASSPDRVRNQPQHF.

This clone was recorded a few times. The V and J genes are TRBV11-2 and TRBJ2-2, with D perhaps TRBD2 (6 bases). CDR1 is SGHAT, CDR2 FQNNGV, per germline. The germline V and J ends were trimmed by 3 bases and 2 bases, with 10 bases remaining between them. The CDR3 has 15 amino acids. The CDR3 bases are TGTGCCAGCAGCTTTGGGACTTCCAACACCGGGGAGCTGTTTTTT. It encodes CASSFGTSNTGELFF.

This chain joins TRBV10-2 and TRBJ2-4; D possibly matches TRBD1 or TRBD2 (5 bases each). CDR1 WSHSY and CDR2 SAAADI come from the germline V gene. The CDR3 is made up of 14 amino acids. V was trimmed by 5 bases and J by 6 bases, leaving 14 bases between them. The CDR3 bases are TGCGCCAGCAGTCCAGGGAGTACTAGAAACATTCAGTACTTC. It yields the protein CASSPGSTRNIQYF.

This clone was picked up a small number of times. The chain joins TRBV19 to TRBJ2-2; tentatively, D is TRBD1 or TRBD2 (5 bases each). The CDR3 spans 14 residues. The V gene's germline CDR1 is LNHDA and CDR2 SQIVND (reference sequence). V was pared by 3 bases and J by 4 bases, with 9 bases between. The CDR3 coding sequence is TGTGCCAGTAGTATTGGGACGTCCACCGGGGAGCTGTTTTTT. Translating gives CASSIGTSTGELFF.

V is TRBV10-3 and J is TRBJ2-4; D remains unclear. Germline V CDR1 and CDR2: ENHRY, SYGVKD. The length of the CDR3 is 13 residues. V dropped 3 bases and J dropped 7 bases, with 10 bases sitting between them. CDR3 nucleotide sequence: TGTGCCATCAGTGACGGATCCTGGAACATTCAGTACTTC. This codes for CAISDGSWNIQYF.

V and J are TRBV28 and TRBJ1-3; TRBD1 agrees at 7 bases. From germline, CDR1 is MDHEN and CDR2 SYDVKM. This CDR3 comprises 16 residues. V shed 4 bases and J 0 bases; nucleotides not matched to a gene: 6. CDR3 sequence: CASSSPDRSSGNTIYF. CDR3 nucleotides: TGTGCCAGCAGTTCCCCGGACAGGAGCTCTGGAAACACCATATATTTT.

This clone was recorded only once. The chain employs TRBV7-9 and TRBJ2-1; D unresolved. Per germline, CDR1 SEHNR and CDR2 FQNEAQ (reference sequence). Trimming took 0 bases from V and 8 from J, leaving 17 bases between them. There are 16 residues in the CDR3. CDR3 residues: CASSLARDPPVDEQFF. The CDR3 DNA follows: TGTGCCAGCAGCTTAGCGCGCGACCCCCCGGTCGATGAGCAGTTCTTC.